The entry below gives a single T cell receptor (beta chain) sequence along with its context. The data belong to a study of control samples from healthy donors and cancer patients. Produced via immunoSEQ multiplex PCR; TCRdb's table is partial and in-frame only. The data show more than 35,000 clones, with 65% to 85% seen just once and about 22% held by the top ten. This receptor was identified in a woman in her sixties with lung cancer. Sequenced sample: PBMCs.

The CDR3 sequence: CAWSSQGGINEKLFF. The CDR3 DNA is TGTGCCTGGAGTAGCCAGGGAGGAATTAATGAAAAACTGTTTTTT. The V call is TRBV30, the J call TRBJ1-4, with D tentatively TRBD1 (5 bases). The length of the CDR3 is 15 residues. The germline V gene encodes CDR1 GTSNPN and CDR2 SVGIG (reference sequence). V lost 2 bases to trimming and J lost 4 bases, with 14 bases between them.